Listed here are 17 T cell receptor beta chains from one sample, sequenced in a study of multiple sclerosis patients with progressive multifocal leukoencephalopathy. Measured with immunoSEQ multiplex PCR; TCRdb has only the in-frame clones, and not every one. This table has approximately 31,000 clones, about 88% appearing once. Sample time point: time of PML onset. The material sequenced was PBMCs, taken from a patient treated with natalizumab. Every receptor here comes from a human donor with progressive multifocal leukoencephalopathy.

Only a few counts were recorded for this clone. V is TRBV6-4 and J is TRBJ2-1; weak D call: TRBD2 (5 bases). The CDR3 runs 13 residues. Germline V lookup: CDR1 MRHNA, CDR2 SNTAGT. V was shortened by 0 bases and J by 9 bases, with 9 bases between the two germline ends. In DNA form, the CDR3 reads TGTGCCAGCAGTGACTCGACGGAGGCTGAGCAGTTCTTC. Its protein is CASSDSTEAEQFF.

This clone was picked up a small number of times. The V gene is TRBV4-1, the J gene TRBJ1-4; D is undetermined. V lost 3 bases and J 6 bases, leaving 11 bases between the germline ends. This CDR3 spans 14 amino acids. In germline, CDR1 is MGHRA, CDR2 YSYEKL. The CDR3 region is CASSQNGADEKLFF. CDR3 in DNA: TGCGCCAGCAGCCAGAATGGCGCGGATGAAAAACTGTTTTTT.

The genes are TRBV5-4 and TRBJ2-5; 10 bases agree with TRBD1. V dropped 0 bases and J dropped 5; count of bases not matched to a gene: 10. Germline V gene sequence: CDR1 SGHNT, CDR2 YYREEE (reference sequence). The CDR3 contains 17 residues. The CDR3 protein is CASSLGLGWTGGETQYF. The CDR3 DNA reads as TGTGCCAGCAGCTTGGGTCTAGGGTGGACAGGGGGGGAGACCCAGTACTTC.

The rearrangement uses TRBV5-5 and TRBJ2-7; no firm D call. This CDR3 is 13 amino acids long. Trimming removed 4 bases from V and 2 bases from J, with 10 bases in between. CDR1 is SGHKS, CDR2 YYEKEE, per germline (reference sequence). As DNA, the CDR3 is TGTGCCAGCAGCCCATCCACAACCTACGAGCAGTACTTC. It translates to CASSPSTTYEQYF. Full variable domain (rest looked up from reference TRBV5-5 and TRBJ2-7): DAGVTQSPTHLIKTRGQQVTLRCSPISGHKSVSWYQQVLGQGPQFIFQYYEKEERGRGNFPDRFSARQFPNYSSELNVNALLLGDSALYLCASSPSTTYEQYFGPGTRLTVT.

The chain carries TRBV19 and TRBJ2-1; TRBD2 is a possible D gene (5 bases). Trimming shortened V by 7 bases and J by 1 base, and 8 bases separated the two germline ends. The CDR3 loop spans 13 amino acids. Germline CDR1 LNHDA, CDR2 SQIVND (reference sequence). The CDR3 reads CASNRGSYNEQFF. The CDR3 DNA sequence: TGTGCCAGTAATAGAGGGTCCTACAATGAGCAGTTCTTC.

The chain recombines TRBV28 with TRBJ1-1; maybe TRBD1 (5 bases). The V gene lost 5 bases and the J gene lost 7 bases, with 11 bases spanning the gap. The length of the CDR3 is 12 residues. Germline V lookup: CDR1 MDHEN, CDR2 SYDVKM. The CDR3 spells CASSRQPLEAFF. The CDR3 DNA reads as TGTGCCAGCAGTAGACAGCCGCTTGAAGCTTTCTTT.

The V call is TRBV15, the J call TRBJ2-7, with a possible D match to TRBD2 (6 bases). In germline, CDR1 is LNHNV, CDR2 YYDKDF (reference sequence). The ends were cut back, 0 bases at V and 2 bases at J, with 8 bases in the middle. The CDR3 is made up of 14 amino acids. The CDR3 protein is CATSRDRTTYEQYF. The DNA for the CDR3 is TGTGCCACCAGCAGAGACAGGACTACCTACGAGCAGTACTTC.

The V call is TRBV4-3, the J call TRBJ1-5; D call uncertain. Germline loops: CDR1 LGHNA, CDR2 YSLEER. CDR3 length: 14 amino acids. V was shortened by 3 bases and J by 7 bases, with 13 bases between the two germline ends. The CDR3 is CASSQDRQGQPQHF. The CDR3 DNA sequence: TGCGCCAGCAGCCAGGATAGACAAGGACAGCCCCAGCATTTT.

The chain recombines TRBV7-2 with TRBJ2-2; D not resolved. V shed 6 bases and J shed 1 base, with 9 bases lying between them. Germline V gene data show CDR1 as SGHTA and CDR2 as FQGNSA. The CDR3 length is 14 residues. The CDR3 DNA reads TGTGCCAGCAGGACCTCCCGGAACACCGGGGAGCTGTTTTTT. It encodes CASRTSRNTGELFF.

The chain uses TRBV4-3 and TRBJ2-7; no clear D gene. CDR3 size: 13 residues. V was trimmed by 0 bases and J by 6 bases, leaving 9 bases between them. CDR1 is LGHNA, CDR2 YSLEER, per germline. The CDR3 DNA reads as TGCGCCAGCAGCCAAGATCGAGGTCTCGAGCAGTACTTC. Protein: CASSQDRGLEQYF.

CDR3 sequence (DNA): TGTGCCGCACAGGGGGCCCAGAACACTGAAGCTTTCTTT. It translates to CAAQGAQNTEAFF. The chain combines TRBV10-3 with TRBJ1-1; the match to TRBD1 covers 9 bases. Germline lookup yields CDR1 ENHRY and CDR2 SYGVKD. The CDR3 spans 13 residues. The V and J ends lost 11 bases and 1 base, in that order; junction bases with no gene match: 5.

This chain joins TRBV4-3 and TRBJ2-3; D is unresolved. CDR1 is LGHNA, CDR2 YSLEER, per germline. Trimming took 5 bases from V and 4 from J, leaving 10 bases between them. The CDR3 contains 13 residues. CDR3 region: CASSAGWSDTQYF. For the CDR3, the DNA is TGCGCCAGCAGCGCCGGCTGGTCAGATACGCAGTATTTT.

V and J are TRBV29-1 and TRBJ1-1; D might be TRBD1 (6 bases). V was cut by 3 bases and J by 11 bases, with 16 bases left in between. Germline values: CDR1 SQVTM, CDR2 ANQGSEA. The CDR3 sequence is 12 residues long. DNA for the CDR3: TGCAGCGTTGATCTGAGGGGGGGAGTCGCTTTCTTT. Translation: CSVDLRGGVAFF.

A few counts support this clone. This sequence joins TRBV28 and TRBJ2-7, with 7 bases lining up with TRBD2. Germline CDR1 and CDR2: MDHEN and SYDVKM. The CDR3 runs to 14 residues. The ends lost 0 bases at V and 2 bases at J; junction bases unmatched: 1. The CDR3 DNA is TGTGCCAGCAGTTTATGGCGGGGGACCTACGAGCAGTACTTC. It codes for CASSLWRGTYEQYF.

V is TRBV9 and J is TRBJ2-2; possible D gene TRBD2, 6 bases. From germline, CDR1 is SGDLS and CDR2 YYNGEE. V lost 1 base to trimming and J lost 4 bases, with 11 bases between them. The CDR3 has 15 residues. CDR3 nucleotide sequence: TGTGCCAGCAGCGTAATGGAGGGTGCCACCGGGGAGCTGTTTTTT. Translating it yields CASSVMEGATGELFF.

The chain uses TRBV6-5 and TRBJ2-7, with 7 bases that match TRBD1. The V segment lost 8 bases and the J segment 6 bases; nucleotides outside the gene matches: 7. The germline gives CDR1 MNHEY, CDR2 SVGAGI. The CDR3 has 12 amino acids. CDR3 sequence: CASRQGSSEQYF. The CDR3, as DNA: TGTGCCAGCCGACAGGGAAGTTCCGAGCAGTACTTC.

The V and J genes are TRBV27 and TRBJ1-4; 7 nucleotides align to TRBD1. In germline, CDR1 is MNHEY, CDR2 SMNVEV (reference sequence). The CDR3 consists of 14 residues. With V trimmed by 5 bases and J by 5 bases, 5 bases remained unmatched. The CDR3 nucleotides read TGTGCCAGCAGTGACAGGGTTCGGAATGAAAAACTGTTTTTT. It translates to CASSDRVRNEKLFF.